One TCR beta chain is described in this entry. Its target is not known. Repertoires were generated with immunoSEQ multiplex PCR, while TCRdb's copy carries only in-frame clones and drops some. The data hold hundreds of thousands of clones, with approximately 90% observed a single time. This CDR3 contains 15 residues. The V gene's germline CDR1 is MNHEY and CDR2 SMNVEV (reference sequence). The V and J ends lost 0 bases and 4 bases respectively, with 13 bases between them. As to treatment: roughly 20 received Ad26.COV2.S at low or high dose, single or two shots; about 5 received placebo; per-sample allocation not given. It was on day 63 after the first vaccine or placebo injection that samples were taken. Whoever gave the sample was an adult aged 18-55 years in Boston. An Ad26 vector carrying the Wuhan-strain SARS-CoV-2 spike served as the vaccine. The source of the sample is a study of Ad26.COV2.S vaccination and SARS-CoV-2 variants. Findings and caveats of the study: Analyses of TCR breadth and depth may have underestimated total T cell responses.

The receptor's source is a person between 18 and 60 years old who received the Ad26.COV2.S COVID-19 vaccine or a placebo. V usage is TRBV27 and J usage is TRBJ2-7; the D gene is possibly TRBD2 (5 bases). Sequenced here: peripheral blood, sampled in a trial of Ad26.COV2.S vaccine versus placebo. CDR3 region: CASSLSKTNWYEQYF. The DNA for the CDR3 is TGTGCCAGCAGTTTATCTAAGACTAACTGGTACGAGCAGTACTTC.